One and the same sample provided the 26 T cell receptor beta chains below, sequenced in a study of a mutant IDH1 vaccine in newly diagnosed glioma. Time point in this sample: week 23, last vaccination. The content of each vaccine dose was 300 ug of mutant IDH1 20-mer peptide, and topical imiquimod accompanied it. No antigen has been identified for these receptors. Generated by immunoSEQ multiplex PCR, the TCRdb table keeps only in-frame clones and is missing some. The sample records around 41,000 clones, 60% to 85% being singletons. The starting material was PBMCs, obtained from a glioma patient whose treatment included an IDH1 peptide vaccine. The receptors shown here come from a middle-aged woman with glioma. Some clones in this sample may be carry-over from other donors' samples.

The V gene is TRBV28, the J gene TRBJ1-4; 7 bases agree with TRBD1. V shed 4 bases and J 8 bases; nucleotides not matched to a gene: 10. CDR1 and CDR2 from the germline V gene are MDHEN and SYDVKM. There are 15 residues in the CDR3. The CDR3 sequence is CASSSPGTAREKLFF. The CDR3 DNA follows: TGTGCCAGCAGTTCCCCCGGGACAGCAAGGGAAAAACTGTTTTTT.

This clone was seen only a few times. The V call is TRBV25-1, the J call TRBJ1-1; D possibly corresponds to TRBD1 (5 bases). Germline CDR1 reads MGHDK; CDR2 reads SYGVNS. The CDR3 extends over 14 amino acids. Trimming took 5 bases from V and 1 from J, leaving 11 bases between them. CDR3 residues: CASSRRGENTEAFF. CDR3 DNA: TGTGCCAGCAGTCGACGGGGGGAGAACACTGAAGCTTTCTTT.

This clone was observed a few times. In DNA form, the CDR3 reads TGTGCCAGTGCAGAGGGAAACACCATATATTTT. Its protein is CASAEGNTIYF. The J gene is TRBJ1-3, the V gene TRBV19; no reliable D call. Germline V gene sequence: CDR1 LNHDA, CDR2 SQIVND (reference sequence). This CDR3 comprises 11 residues. V was shortened by 8 bases and J by 4 bases, with 6 bases between the two germline ends.

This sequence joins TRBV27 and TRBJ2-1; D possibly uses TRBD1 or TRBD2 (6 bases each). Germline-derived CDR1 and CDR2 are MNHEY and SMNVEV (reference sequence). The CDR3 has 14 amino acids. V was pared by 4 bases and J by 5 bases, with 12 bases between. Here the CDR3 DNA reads TGTGCCAGCAGTTGGGGGGCGCGGCACAATGAGCAGTTCTTC. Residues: CASSWGARHNEQFF.

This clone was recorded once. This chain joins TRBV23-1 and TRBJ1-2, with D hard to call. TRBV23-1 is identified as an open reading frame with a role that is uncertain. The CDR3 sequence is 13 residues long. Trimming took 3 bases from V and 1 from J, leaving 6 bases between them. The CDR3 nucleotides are TGCGCCAGCAGTCACGTGTGTAACTATGGCTACACCTTC. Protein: CASSHVCNYGYTF.

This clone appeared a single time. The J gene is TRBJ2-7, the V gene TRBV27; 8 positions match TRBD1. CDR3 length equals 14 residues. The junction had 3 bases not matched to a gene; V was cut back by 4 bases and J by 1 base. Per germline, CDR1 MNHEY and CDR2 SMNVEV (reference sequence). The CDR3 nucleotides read TGTGCCAGCAGTTATAGACAGGGGTCCTACGAGCAGTACTTC. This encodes CASSYRQGSYEQYF.

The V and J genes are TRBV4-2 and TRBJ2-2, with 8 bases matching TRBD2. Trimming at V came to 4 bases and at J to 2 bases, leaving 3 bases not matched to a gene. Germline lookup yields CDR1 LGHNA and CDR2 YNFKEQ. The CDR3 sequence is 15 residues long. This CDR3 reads CASSPAGGNTGELFF. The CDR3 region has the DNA TGTGCCAGCAGCCCGGCGGGGGGCAACACCGGGGAGCTGTTTTTT.

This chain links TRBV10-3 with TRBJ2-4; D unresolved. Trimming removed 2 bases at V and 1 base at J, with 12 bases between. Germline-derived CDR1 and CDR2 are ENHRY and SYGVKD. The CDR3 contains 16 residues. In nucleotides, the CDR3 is TGTGCCATCAGTGAGGCGGACCCGGGCGCCAAAAACATTCAGTACTTC. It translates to CAISEADPGAKNIQYF.

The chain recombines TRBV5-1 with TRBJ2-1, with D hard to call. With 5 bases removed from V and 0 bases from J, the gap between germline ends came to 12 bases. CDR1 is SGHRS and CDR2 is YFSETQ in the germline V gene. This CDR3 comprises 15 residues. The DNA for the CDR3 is TGCGCCAGCAGGGGGTCGGATGACTCCTACAATGAGCAGTTCTTC. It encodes CASRGSDDSYNEQFF.

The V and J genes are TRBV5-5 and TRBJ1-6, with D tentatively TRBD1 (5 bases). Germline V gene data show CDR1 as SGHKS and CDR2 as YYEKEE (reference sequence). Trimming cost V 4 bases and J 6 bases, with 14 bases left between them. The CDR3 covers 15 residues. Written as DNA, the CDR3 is TGTGCCAGCAGCCCAACGGGACCCTCTAATTCACCCCTCCACTTT. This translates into CASSPTGPSNSPLHF.

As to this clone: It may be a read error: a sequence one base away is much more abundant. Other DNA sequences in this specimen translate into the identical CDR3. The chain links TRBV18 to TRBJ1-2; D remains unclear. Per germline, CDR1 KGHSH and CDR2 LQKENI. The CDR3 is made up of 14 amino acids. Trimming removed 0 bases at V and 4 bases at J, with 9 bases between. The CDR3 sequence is CASSPPTESYGYTF. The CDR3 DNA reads TGTGCCAGCTCACCACCGACCGAAAGCTATGGCTACACCTTC.

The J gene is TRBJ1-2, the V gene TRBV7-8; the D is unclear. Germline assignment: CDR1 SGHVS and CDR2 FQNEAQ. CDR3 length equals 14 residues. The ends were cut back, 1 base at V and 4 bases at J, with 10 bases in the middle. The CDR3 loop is CASSLGGRFYGYTF. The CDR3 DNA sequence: TGTGCCAGCAGCTTAGGTGGACGGTTCTATGGCTACACCTTC.

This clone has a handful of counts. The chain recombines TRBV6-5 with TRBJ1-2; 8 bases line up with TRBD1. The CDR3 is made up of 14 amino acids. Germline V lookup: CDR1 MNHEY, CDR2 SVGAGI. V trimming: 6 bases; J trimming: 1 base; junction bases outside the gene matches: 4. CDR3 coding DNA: TGTGCCAGCAGGTCGACAGGGGTTAACTATGGCTACACCTTC. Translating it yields CASRSTGVNYGYTF.

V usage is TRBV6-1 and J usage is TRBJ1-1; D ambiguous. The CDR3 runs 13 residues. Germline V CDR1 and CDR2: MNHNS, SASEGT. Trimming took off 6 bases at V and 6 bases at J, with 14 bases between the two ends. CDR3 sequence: CASSDPKPPEAFF. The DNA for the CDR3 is TGTGCCAGCAGCGACCCGAAGCCCCCTGAAGCTTTCTTT.

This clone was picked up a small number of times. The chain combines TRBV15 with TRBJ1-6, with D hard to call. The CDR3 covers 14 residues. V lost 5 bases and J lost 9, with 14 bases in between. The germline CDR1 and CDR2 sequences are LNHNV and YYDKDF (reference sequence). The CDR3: CATSVMTAASPLHF. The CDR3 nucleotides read TGTGCCACCAGCGTTATGACCGCCGCTTCACCCCTCCACTTT. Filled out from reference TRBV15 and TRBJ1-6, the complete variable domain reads DAMVIQNPRYQVTQFGKPVTLSCSQTLNHNVMYWYQQKSSQAPKLLFHYYDKDFNNEADTPDNFQSRRPNTSFCFLDIRSPGLGDTAMYLCATSVMTAASPLHFGNGTRLTVT.

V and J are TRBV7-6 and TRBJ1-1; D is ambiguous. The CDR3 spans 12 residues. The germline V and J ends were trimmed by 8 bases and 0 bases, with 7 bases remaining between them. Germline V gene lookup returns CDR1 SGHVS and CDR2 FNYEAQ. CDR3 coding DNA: TGTGCCAGCGGGCAGGTGAACACTGAAGCTTTCTTT. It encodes CASGQVNTEAFF. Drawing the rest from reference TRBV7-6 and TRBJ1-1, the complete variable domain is GAGVSQSPRYKVTKRGQDVALRCDPISGHVSLYWYRQALGQGPEFLTYFNYEAQQDKSGLPNDRFSAERPEGSISTLTIQRTEQRDSAMYRCASGQVNTEAFFGQGTRLTVV.

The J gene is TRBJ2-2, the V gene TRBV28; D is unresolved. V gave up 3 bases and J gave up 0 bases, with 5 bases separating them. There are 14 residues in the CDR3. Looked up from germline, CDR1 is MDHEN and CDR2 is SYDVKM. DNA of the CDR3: TGTGCCAGCAGTTTTAGCCCGAACACCGGGGAGCTGTTTTTT. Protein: CASSFSPNTGELFF. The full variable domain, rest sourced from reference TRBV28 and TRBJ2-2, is DVKVTQSSRYLVKRTGEKVFLECVQDMDHENMFWYRQDPGLGLRLIYFSYDVKMKEKGDIPEGYSVSREKKERFSLILESASTNQTSMYLCASSFSPNTGELFFGEGSRLTVL.

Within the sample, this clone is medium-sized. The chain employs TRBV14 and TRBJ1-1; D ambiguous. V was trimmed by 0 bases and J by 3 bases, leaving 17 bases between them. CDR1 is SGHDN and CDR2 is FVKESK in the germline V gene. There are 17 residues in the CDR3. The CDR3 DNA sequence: TGTGCCAGCAGCCAAGAACCCCCCGGGAGACGGGACACTGAAGCTTTCTTT. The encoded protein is CASSQEPPGRRDTEAFF.

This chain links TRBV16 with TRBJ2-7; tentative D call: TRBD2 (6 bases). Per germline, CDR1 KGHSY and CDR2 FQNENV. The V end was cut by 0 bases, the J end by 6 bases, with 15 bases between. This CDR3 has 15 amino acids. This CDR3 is CASSQSGGAGGEQYF. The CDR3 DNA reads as TGTGCCAGCAGCCAATCGGGCGGGGCCGGGGGCGAGCAGTACTTC.

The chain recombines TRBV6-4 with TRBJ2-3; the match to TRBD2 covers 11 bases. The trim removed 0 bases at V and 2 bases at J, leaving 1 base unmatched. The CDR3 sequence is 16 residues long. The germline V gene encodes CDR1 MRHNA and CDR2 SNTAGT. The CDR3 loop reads CASSDSSGGATDTQYF. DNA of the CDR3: TGTGCCAGCAGTGACTCTAGCGGGGGGGCCACAGATACGCAGTATTTT.

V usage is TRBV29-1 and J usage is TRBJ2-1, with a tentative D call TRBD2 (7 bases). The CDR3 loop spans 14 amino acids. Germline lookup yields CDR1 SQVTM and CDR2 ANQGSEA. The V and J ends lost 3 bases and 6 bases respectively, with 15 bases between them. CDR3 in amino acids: CSVDGWGGGNEQFF. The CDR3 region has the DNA TGCAGCGTTGATGGTTGGGGGGGCGGCAATGAGCAGTTCTTC.

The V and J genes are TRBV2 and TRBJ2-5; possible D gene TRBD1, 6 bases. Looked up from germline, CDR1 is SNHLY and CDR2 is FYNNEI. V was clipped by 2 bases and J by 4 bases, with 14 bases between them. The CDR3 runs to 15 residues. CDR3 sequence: CASSERVIGGETQYF. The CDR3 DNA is TGTGCCAGCAGTGAACGGGTGATAGGGGGAGAGACCCAGTACTTC.

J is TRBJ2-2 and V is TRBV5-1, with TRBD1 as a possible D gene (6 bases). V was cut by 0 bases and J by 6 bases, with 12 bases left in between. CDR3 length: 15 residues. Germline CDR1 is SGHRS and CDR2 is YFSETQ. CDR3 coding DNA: TGCGCCAGCAGCTTGGGGACAGATAGTTCCGGGGAGCTGTTTTTT. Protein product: CASSLGTDSSGELFF.

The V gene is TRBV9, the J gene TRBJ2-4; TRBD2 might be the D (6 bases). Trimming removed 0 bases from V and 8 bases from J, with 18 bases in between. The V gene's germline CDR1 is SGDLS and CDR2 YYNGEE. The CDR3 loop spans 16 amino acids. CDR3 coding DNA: TGTGCCAGCAGCGTAGCTACAGGAGGGTTGGGGGACATTCAGTACTTC. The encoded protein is CASSVATGGLGDIQYF. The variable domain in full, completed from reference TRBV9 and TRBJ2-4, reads DSGVTQTPKHLITATGQRVTLRCSPRSGDLSVYWYQQSLDQGLQFLIQYYNGEERAKGNILERFSAQQFPDLHSELNLSSLELGDSALYFCASSVATGGLGDIQYFGAGTRLSVL.

CDR3 region: CASSVGRGGELFF. CDR3 in DNA: TGTGCCAGCAGCGTAGGGAGGGGCGGGGAGCTGTTTTTT. This chain connects TRBV9 to TRBJ2-2; possibly TRBD2 for D (6 bases). V was clipped by 0 bases and J by 7 bases, with 7 bases between them. Germline CDR1 and CDR2: SGDLS and YYNGEE. The CDR3 is 13 amino acids. The full variable domain, completed using reference TRBV9 and TRBJ2-2, is DSGVTQTPKHLITATGQRVTLRCSPRSGDLSVYWYQQSLDQGLQFLIQYYNGEERAKGNILERFSAQQFPDLHSELNLSSLELGDSALYFCASSVGRGGELFFGEGSRLTVL.

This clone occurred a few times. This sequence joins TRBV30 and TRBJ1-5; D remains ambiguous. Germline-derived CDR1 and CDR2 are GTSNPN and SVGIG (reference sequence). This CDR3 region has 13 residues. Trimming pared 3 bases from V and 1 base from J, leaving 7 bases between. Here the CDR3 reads CAWRSGSNQPQHF. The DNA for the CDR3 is TGTGCCTGGAGAAGTGGGAGCAATCAGCCCCAGCATTTT.